The entry below gives a single TCR beta chain sequence along with its context. Antigen unknown. The time point is: week 47, end of study. Topical imiquimod was applied with each vaccine dose, which held 300 ug of mutant IDH1 20-mer peptide. This entry is derived from a study of a mutant IDH1 vaccine in newly diagnosed glioma. CDR1 is MGHRA and CDR2 is YSYEKL in the germline V gene. The V and J ends lost 3 bases and 6 bases, in that order; junction bases with no gene match: 7. The CDR3 covers 16 residues. Sequenced by immunoSEQ multiplex PCR; TCRdb stores in-frame clones only, minus some. The data show some 34,000 clones, around nine tenths seen once.

This specimen consisted of PBMCs, obtained from a glioma patient whose treatment included an IDH1 peptide vaccine. This TCR was recovered from a woman between 35 and 50 years old with glioma. This chain uses TRBV4-1 with TRBJ1-5; 11 nucleotides line up with TRBD1. The CDR3 region is CASSQRGQGAGQPQHF. The DNA for the CDR3 is TGCGCCAGCAGCCAGCGAGGACAGGGGGCGGGTCAGCCCCAGCATTTT.